The entry below describes one TCR beta chain. Amplification of TCR beta CDR3 regions used RNA as the template. HTBI primers were the set used in a first-round RT-PCR of the TCR CDR3. Via MiXCR, TCRdb re-called the multiplex PCR reads, giving one row per CDR3 protein. The repertoire consists of about 260,000 distinct CDR3 sequences, with 20% to 25% occurring once and the leading ten covering about 60%. This record belongs to a study of T cells in Graves' hyperthyroidism and ophthalmopathy. CDR3 length: 14 residues. Trimming removed 1 base from V and 5 bases from J; junction bases left unmatched: 2. In germline, CDR1 is MDHEN, CDR2 SYDVKM.

V is TRBV28 and J is TRBJ1-5; the match to TRBD1 covers 7 bases. This TCR derives from a man aged 25-45 years with Graves' ophthalmopathy. Sequencing was carried out using blood. As DNA, the CDR3 is TGTGCCAGCAGTTTATCCAGGGGGGATCAGCCCCAGCATTTT. Protein: CASSLSRGDQPQHF. Drawing the rest from reference TRBV28 and TRBJ1-5, the complete variable domain is DVKVTQSSRYLVKRTGEKVFLECVQDMDHENMFWYRQDPGLGLRLIYFSYDVKMKEKGDIPEGYSVSREKKERFSLILESASTNQTSMYLCASSLSRGDQPQHFGDGTRLSIL.